Each of the 25 T cell receptor beta chains below was sequenced from the same sample in a study of blood T cell repertoires in COVID-19. Only in-frame clones appear in the TCRdb table, and some are missing; sequencing was by immunoSEQ multiplex PCR. There are more than 200,000 clones in the sample; about 87% occur only once, and under 3.5% lies in the top ten. Sequencing used peripheral blood. The source is a man aged 25 to 40 with COVID-19, enrolled during active disease.

This clone was recorded a few times. This chain connects TRBV24-1 to TRBJ2-2, with D unresolved. Germline V CDR1 and CDR2: KGHDR, SFDVKD. The CDR3 spans 13 residues. Between the trimmed V and J ends, which lost 3 bases and 5 bases, there was a span of 6 bases. CDR3 nucleotide sequence: TGTGCCACCAGTGATCGAGTAACCGGGGAGCTGTTTTTT. Encoded protein: CATSDRVTGELFF.

The V gene is TRBV2, the J gene TRBJ1-5; the D is unclear. This CDR3 contains 13 residues. Germline lookup yields CDR1 SNHLY and CDR2 FYNNEI. Trimming removed 6 bases at V and 3 bases at J, with 9 bases between. The CDR3 loop reads CASRILINQPQHF. The CDR3 bases are TGTGCCAGCAGGATCCTAATCAATCAGCCCCAGCATTTT.

This chain links TRBV2 with TRBJ2-2, with TRBD2 matching over 7 bases. Germline CDR1 reads SNHLY; CDR2 reads FYNNEI. The CDR3 runs to 14 residues. The ends lost 6 bases at V and 6 bases at J; junction bases unmatched: 7. The CDR3 protein is CASSTGLDPGELFF. In nucleotides, the CDR3 is TGTGCCAGCAGCACCGGACTAGACCCCGGGGAGCTGTTTTTT.

The chain combines TRBV5-8 with TRBJ1-4, with D perhaps TRBD1 (6 bases). Germline V gene sequence: CDR1 SGHTS, CDR2 YDEGEE. Trimming cost V 3 bases and J 0 bases, with 9 bases left between them. CDR3 length: 15 amino acids. The CDR3 protein is CASSSGQTTNEKLFF. The CDR3, as DNA: TGTGCCAGCAGCTCGGGACAAACAACTAATGAAAAACTGTTTTTT.

The J gene is TRBJ1-1, the V gene TRBV2, with 10 bases lining up with TRBD1. After removal of 4 bases from V and 4 bases from J, the junction contained 9 bases not matched to a gene. Per germline, CDR1 SNHLY and CDR2 FYNNEI. The CDR3 is made up of 16 amino acids. DNA of the CDR3: TGTGCCAGCAGTGCCCCGTGGACAGGGGGGAGCACTGAAGCTTTCTTT. It codes for CASSAPWTGGSTEAFF.

This rearrangement joins TRBV11-1 to TRBJ1-6; D is unresolved. Germline V gene data show CDR1 as SGHAT and CDR2 as FQDESV (reference sequence). V was clipped by 5 bases and J by 3 bases, with 5 bases between them. This CDR3 comprises 13 residues. The CDR3 DNA sequence: TGTGCCAGCAGCCCGGGCTATAATTCACCCCTCCACTTT. It encodes CASSPGYNSPLHF.

This sequence joins TRBV19 and TRBJ1-2, with unresolved D. The CDR3 runs to 12 residues. V gave up 4 bases and J gave up 4 bases, with 7 bases separating them. Germline assignment: CDR1 LNHDA and CDR2 SQIVND (reference sequence). The CDR3, as DNA: TGTGCCAGTAGTAGGGCCCGCTATGGCTACACCTTC. The encoded protein is CASSRARYGYTF.

The chain has TRBV20-1 and TRBJ2-3, with 9 bases fitting TRBD2. CDR3 length equals 15 residues. Germline V gives CDR1 DFQATT, CDR2 SNEGSKA (reference sequence). V shed 3 bases and J 4 bases; nucleotides not matched to a gene: 8. The CDR3 DNA reads TGCAGTGCTAGTCAGGGCGGGGGGGGCGCAGATACGCAGTATTTT. Residues: CSASQGGGGADTQYF.

The chain uses TRBV5-6 and TRBJ1-2; D remains ambiguous. V lost 1 base, J lost 8 bases, and 6 bases lay in between. The CDR3 extends over 11 amino acids. Germline V gene data show CDR1 as SGHDT and CDR2 as YYEEEE. CDR3 sequence: CASSLREGYTF. The CDR3 DNA reads as TGTGCCAGCAGCTTGCGGGAAGGCTACACCTTC.

J is TRBJ1-1 and V is TRBV4-1, with 7 positions matching TRBD1. The CDR3 has 13 amino acids. Germline V lookup: CDR1 MGHRA, CDR2 YSYEKL. Trimming at V came to 2 bases and at J to 11 bases, leaving 8 bases not matched to a gene. CDR3 DNA sequence: TGCGCCAGCAGCCAAACGACAGGGCTTGAGGCTTTCTTT. Residues: CASSQTTGLEAFF.

This clone occurred a few times. The chain carries TRBV29-1 and TRBJ1-2; TRBD1 matches 7 bases. V shed 5 bases, J shed 7 bases, and the junction held 4 bases outside the gene matches. This CDR3 contains 11 residues. Germline V gene data show CDR1 as SQVTM and CDR2 as ANQGSEA. This chain's CDR3 is CSVQQGVGYTF. The CDR3 coding sequence is TGCAGCGTTCAGCAGGGGGTTGGCTACACCTTC.

This chain joins TRBV7-2 and TRBJ1-1; weak D call: TRBD1 (6 bases). This CDR3 contains 17 residues. Germline V CDR1 and CDR2: SGHTA, FQGNSA. V lost 6 bases to trimming and J lost 4 bases, with 24 bases between them. As DNA, the CDR3 is TGTGCCAGCAGTCCCCTTCCGGGGAGAAGGGGGTCCACTGAAGCTTTCTTT. Its protein is CASSPLPGRRGSTEAFF.

This clone has a handful of counts. V is TRBV18 and J is TRBJ2-7, with a possible D match to TRBD2 (7 bases). CDR3 length: 13 amino acids. Looked up from germline, CDR1 is KGHSH and CDR2 is LQKENI. V was cut by 5 bases and J by 6 bases, with 14 bases left in between. The CDR3 bases are TGTGCCAGCTCAGGGGGGGCCTTTAGCGAGCAGTACTTC. This translates into CASSGGAFSEQYF.

This CDR3 reads CASSRGGSTDTQYF. CDR3 coding DNA: TGTGCCAGCTCACGGGGCGGAAGCACAGATACGCAGTATTTT. The V and J genes are TRBV18 and TRBJ2-3; D is perhaps TRBD1 (5 bases). CDR3 length equals 14 residues. Germline V gene lookup returns CDR1 KGHSH and CDR2 LQKENI. Trimming took 4 bases from V and 0 from J, leaving 8 bases between them.

This clone was counted only a few times. The V and J genes are TRBV5-5 and TRBJ1-5; D gene ambiguous. This CDR3 spans 18 amino acids. Germline lookup yields CDR1 SGHKS and CDR2 YYEKEE (reference sequence). The V and J ends lost 3 bases and 0 bases respectively, with 19 bases between them. The CDR3 DNA follows: TGTGCCAGCAGCTCCCCGGAGGGTCCGGGTTCTAGCAATCAGCCCCAGCATTTT. Its protein product is CASSSPEGPGSSNQPQHF.

This clone appeared once. The J gene is TRBJ2-1, the V gene TRBV19, with 12 bases that match TRBD2. There are 17 residues in the CDR3. V gave up 5 bases and J gave up 7 bases; unmatched junction bases: 12. The germline V gene encodes CDR1 LNHDA and CDR2 SQIVND (reference sequence). The CDR3 loop reads CASSSNPSGRDLNEQFF. In DNA, the CDR3 is TGTGCCAGTAGTTCGAACCCTAGCGGGAGGGACCTGAATGAGCAGTTCTTC.

The chain is built from TRBV28 and TRBJ1-5; perhaps TRBD1 as D (5 bases). V lost 9 bases, J lost 1 base, and 13 bases lay in between. The germline V gene has CDR1 MDHEN and CDR2 SYDVKM. The CDR3 consists of 14 residues. The CDR3 reads CASSSGSSNQPQHF. In nucleotides, the CDR3 is TGTGCCAGTTCTTCAGGGTCGAGCAATCAGCCCCAGCATTTT.

The CDR3 nucleotides are TGTGCCAGCAGACTCCAGGGATACGTTCAGGATCAGCCCCAGCATTTT. Amino acids: CASRLQGYVQDQPQHF. The chain recombines TRBV28 with TRBJ1-5; TRBD1 might be the D (5 bases). Trimming removed 6 bases from V and 5 bases from J, with 20 bases in between. CDR3 size: 16 residues. Germline loops: CDR1 MDHEN, CDR2 SYDVKM.

This chain uses TRBV5-5 with TRBJ2-7; 8 bases map to TRBD2. V dropped 4 bases and J dropped 3; count of bases not matched to a gene: 15. CDR1 SGHKS and CDR2 YYEKEE come from the germline V gene (reference sequence). The CDR3 totals 17 residues. DNA of the CDR3: TGTGCCAGCAGCCCGGGGGGGAGGATATCGGGGAACTACGAGCAGTACTTC. Residues: CASSPGGRISGNYEQYF.

This clone was seen a single time. V gene TRBV18 combines with J gene TRBJ1-1; 9 nucleotides agree with TRBD1. The germline CDR1 and CDR2 sequences are KGHSH and LQKENI. The CDR3 is 16 amino acids. V dropped 5 bases and J dropped 4; count of bases not matched to a gene: 11. The CDR3 protein is CASSTGGTGLLTEAFF. The CDR3 DNA follows: TGTGCCAGCTCAACTGGAGGGACAGGGCTCCTCACTGAAGCTTTCTTT.

The rearrangement uses TRBV4-3 and TRBJ1-2; possible D gene TRBD1, 6 bases. V lost 4 bases and J lost 2, with 14 bases in between. Germline-derived CDR1 and CDR2 are LGHNA and YSLEER. This CDR3 spans 15 amino acids. CDR3 sequence reads: CASSLIPGANYGYTF. CDR3 sequence (DNA): TGCGCCAGCAGCCTCATCCCAGGGGCAAACTATGGCTACACCTTC.

The CDR3 protein is CATSSELQGAWEQYF. The CDR3 region has the DNA TGTGCCACCAGCAGCGAGTTACAGGGGGCGTGGGAGCAGTACTTC. V usage is TRBV15 and J usage is TRBJ2-7; TRBD1 aligns across 9 bases. V lost 3 bases, J lost 7 bases, and 10 bases stayed unmatched. The CDR3 runs 15 residues. The V gene's germline CDR1 is LNHNV and CDR2 YYDKDF (reference sequence).

This chain joins TRBV29-1 and TRBJ1-5; tentative D call: TRBD1 (5 bases). The CDR3 length is 13 residues. CDR1 and CDR2 from the germline V gene are SQVTM and ANQGSEA. Between the trimmed V and J ends, which lost 4 bases and 3 bases, there was a span of 10 bases. The chain's CDR3 is CSVGRGFNQPQHF. In DNA, the CDR3 is TGCAGCGTTGGTCGGGGGTTCAATCAGCCCCAGCATTTT. Looking up the rest from reference TRBV29-1 and TRBJ1-5 gives the full variable domain: SAVISQKPSRDICQRGTSLTIQCQVDSQVTMMFWYRQQPGQSLTLIATANQGSEATYESGFVIDKFPISRPNLTFSTLTVSNMSPEDSSIYLCSVGRGFNQPQHFGDGTRLSIL.

The chain carries TRBV24-1 and TRBJ1-3; 9 bases match TRBD1. J lost 5 bases, V lost 2 bases, and 9 bases had no gene match. CDR3 length equals 17 residues. CDR1 is KGHDR, CDR2 SFDVKD, per germline. CDR3 sequence: CATSDSRTGTGRNTIYF. CDR3 DNA sequence: TGTGCCACCAGTGATTCACGCACCGGGACAGGGCGAAACACCATATATTTT.

This chain links TRBV18 with TRBJ2-1; 9 bases are a match to TRBD2. From germline, CDR1 is KGHSH and CDR2 LQKENI. V trimming: 2 bases; J trimming: 2 bases; junction bases outside the gene matches: 7. This CDR3 region has 17 residues. CDR3 in amino acids: CASSPVWAGGPYNEQFF. CDR3 sequence (DNA): TGTGCCAGCTCACCAGTTTGGGCGGGAGGGCCCTACAATGAGCAGTTCTTC.